This T cell receptor beta chain appears in the sequencing data of a study of identical twins. Carrying unique molecular identifiers, the cDNA also gained a universal primer site through template switching. Each CDR3 protein gets one entry after TCRdb re-called the 5' RACE reads with MiXCR. Of roughly 290,000 distinct CDR3 sequences listed, less than 9% are singletons. This clonotype was detected only a few times. With 4 bases clipped from V and 9 bases from J, the junction kept 15 bases outside the gene matches. The CDR3 is made up of 17 amino acids. Germline CDR1 and CDR2: SNHLY and FYNNEI. The same sample was also studied in work on yellow fever vaccine responses in identical twins.

The sample taken for sequencing was memory (CD45RO+) T cells sorted from blood. The chain uses TRBV2 and TRBJ2-1; 10 bases are a match to TRBD2. This clonotype was obtained from a woman aged 18-29 years in good health. CDR3 residues: CASSGGTSALAWGEQFF. CDR3 coding DNA: TGTGCCAGCAGTGGCGGGACTAGCGCCCTCGCTTGGGGTGAGCAGTTCTTC.